This TCR beta chain was recorded in a study of T cell responses to AZD1222 COVID-19 vaccine. Sequencing used immunoSEQ multiplex PCR; TCRdb keeps in-frame clones, though not all of them. The sample lists about 130,000 clones; about nine tenths were seen once. CDR1 KGHSH and CDR2 LQKENI come from the germline V gene. CDR3 size: 14 residues. The V end lost 2 bases, the J end lost 2 bases, and 9 bases lay between the germline ends. Study-level points and caveats: Donors were largely white British and mainly female; clonal diversity was possibly underestimated.

A single count supports this clone. No antigen is known for it. The sequence derives from an adult who received the AZD1222 COVID-19 vaccine. The chain links TRBV18 to TRBJ1-1; tentatively, D is TRBD1 (6 bases). Sample: peripheral blood, taken 28 days after the second AZD1222 dose. The CDR3 sequence: CASSPVGGNTEAFF. CDR3 nucleotide sequence: TGTGCCAGCTCACCAGTGGGGGGCAACACTGAAGCTTTCTTT.